The 30 T cell receptor beta chains below all came from one sample that was sequenced in a study of T cells after yellow fever vaccination. In TCRdb, the 5' RACE reads were re-called with MiXCR into one record per CDR3 protein. The table lists a few hundred thousand distinct CDR3 sequences, about an eighth of them singletons. The source material was CD4+ T cells sorted from PBMCs, sampled 45 days after the yellow fever booster vaccination. These receptors were obtained from a man aged 25 to 45 who received the YFV17D yellow fever vaccine.

This clonotype has at least ten counts. The rearrangement links TRBV7-2 to TRBJ2-1; D is possibly TRBD2 (5 bases). Trimming shortened V by 5 bases and J by 8 bases, and 13 bases separated the two germline ends. This CDR3 has 13 amino acids. The germline CDR1 and CDR2 sequences are SGHTA and FQGNSA. CDR3 amino acids: CASSGWLGDEQFF. The CDR3 DNA is TGTGCCAGCAGCGGATGGCTCGGGGATGAGCAGTTCTTC.

The chain uses TRBV3-1 and TRBJ2-1; no clear D. The germline V gene has CDR1 LGHDT and CDR2 YNNKEL (reference sequence). Deletions cut 0 bases from V and 4 bases from J, with 13 bases between. CDR3 length: 16 amino acids. CDR3 nucleotides: TGTGCCAGCAGCCAAGATCCCCCTCGGAATTACAATGAGCAGTTCTTC. Protein: CASSQDPPRNYNEQFF.

V usage is TRBV9 and J usage is TRBJ2-7, with D hard to call. The germline CDR1 and CDR2 sequences are SGDLS and YYNGEE. V was pared by 1 base and J by 2 bases, with 7 bases between. CDR3 length: 13 residues. The CDR3: CASSVQPAYEQYF. Here the CDR3 DNA reads TGTGCCAGCAGCGTACAACCAGCCTACGAGCAGTACTTC.

This clonotype was counted only a few times. The chain links TRBV5-6 to TRBJ2-3; D is uncertain. The germline V and J ends were trimmed by 1 base and 3 bases, with 6 bases remaining between them. The CDR3 totals 13 residues. Looked up from germline, CDR1 is SGHDT and CDR2 is YYEEEE. The CDR3 DNA reads as TGTGCCAGCAGCTTGCGGGTGACAGATACGCAGTATTTT. Translation: CASSLRVTDTQYF.

This clonotype appeared a few times. V usage is TRBV3-1 and J usage is TRBJ1-1, with no clear D. Germline V lookup: CDR1 LGHDT, CDR2 YNNKEL (reference sequence). V was trimmed by 1 base and J by 5 bases, leaving 8 bases between them. The CDR3 extends over 13 amino acids. Written as DNA, the CDR3 is TGTGCCAGCAGCCAAGCAGGACTGACTGAAGCTTTCTTT. It yields the protein CASSQAGLTEAFF.

At least ten counts were recorded for this clonotype. V is TRBV20-1 and J is TRBJ2-1; no clear D. The CDR3 spans 14 residues. Per the germline V gene, CDR1 is DFQATT and CDR2 is SNEGSKA (reference sequence). Deletions cut 5 bases from V and 9 bases from J, with 20 bases between. CDR3 bases: TGCAGTGCTTTTCAGCGAACGACCAAGGGTGAGCAGTTCTTC. Translating it yields CSAFQRTTKGEQFF.

The chain recombines TRBV30 with TRBJ2-1; maybe TRBD2 (6 bases). Between the trimmed V and J ends, which lost 2 bases and 8 bases, there was a span of 13 bases. Germline assignment: CDR1 GTSNPN and CDR2 SVGIG (reference sequence). The CDR3 extends over 13 amino acids. The CDR3 is CAWSLEGLYEQFF. The CDR3 nucleotides are TGTGCCTGGAGTTTGGAGGGCCTGTATGAGCAGTTCTTC.

This clonotype showed up just a few times. The genes are TRBV3-1 and TRBJ2-3; D is unclear. Deletions cut 3 bases from V and 9 bases from J, with 10 bases between. Germline loops: CDR1 LGHDT, CDR2 YNNKEL (reference sequence). This CDR3 is 12 amino acids long. The CDR3 reads CASSQASQTQYF. The CDR3 coding sequence is TGTGCCAGCAGCCAGGCCTCCCAAACGCAGTATTTT.

Regarding this clonotype: The junction does not match germline at one end; this may be a read error. The genes are TRBV12-3 or TRBV12-4 and TRBJ2-4; D perhaps matches TRBD1 (6 bases). There are 14 residues in the CDR3. As DNA, the CDR3 is TGTGCCAGACGAGGACAGCTAGCCAAAAACGTTCAGTACTTC. It specifies CARRGQLAKNVQYF.

This clonotype was detected only a few times. V and J are TRBV5-1 and TRBJ2-7, with D maybe TRBD1 (5 bases). The CDR3 is made up of 15 amino acids. Trimming left V 0 bases short and J 5 bases short, with 15 bases between. Germline CDR1 and CDR2: SGHRS and YFSETQ. In nucleotides, the CDR3 is TGCGCCAGCAGCTTGGACACAGGTGCCTGGGACGAGCAGTACTTC. Translated, it gives CASSLDTGAWDEQYF.

The V gene is TRBV27, the J gene TRBJ2-1; 8 nucleotides line up with TRBD2. From germline, CDR1 is MNHEY and CDR2 SMNVEV (reference sequence). The CDR3 contains 15 residues. Germline trimming cut 2 bases from V and 2 bases from J; bases unmatched to any gene: 2. This CDR3 reads CASSLRGGPYNEQFF. DNA of the CDR3: TGTGCCAGCAGTTTACGGGGGGGACCCTACAATGAGCAGTTCTTC.

The CDR3 is CASSFGSMLGPRELFF. The DNA of the CDR3 is TGCGCCAGCAGCTTTGGCTCGATGCTAGGACCCAGGGAGCTGTTTTTT. The J gene is TRBJ2-2, the V gene TRBV5-1; D call uncertain. V lost 2 bases and J lost 9, with 20 bases in between. Germline lookup yields CDR1 SGHRS and CDR2 YFSETQ. CDR3 size: 16 residues.

This clonotype came up a few times. This CDR3 is CASSSGRGSETQYF. The CDR3 DNA reads TGTGCCAGCAGTTCCGGGAGGGGCTCAGAGACCCAGTACTTC. J is TRBJ2-5 and V is TRBV28; the match to TRBD2 covers 8 bases. The CDR3 loop spans 14 amino acids. Germline values: CDR1 MDHEN, CDR2 SYDVKM. Losses at the gene ends were 4 bases for V and 4 bases for J; bases not matched to a gene: 5.

There are a few counts of this clonotype. The chain carries TRBV4-3 and TRBJ2-7; D unresolved. The V gene's germline CDR1 is LGHNA and CDR2 YSLEER. V gave up 0 bases and J gave up 1 base, with 7 bases separating them. The CDR3 has 14 residues. CDR3 region: CASSQEFRSYEQYF. In nucleotides, the CDR3 is TGCGCCAGCAGCCAAGAGTTCAGGTCCTACGAGCAGTACTTC.

The chain combines TRBV6-2 or TRBV6-3 with TRBJ2-1; D unclear. Deletions cut 4 bases from V and 10 bases from J, with 2 bases between. This CDR3 has 9 residues. The germline V gene encodes CDR1 MNHEY and CDR2 SVGEGT. CDR3 region: CASSLEQFF. The CDR3 nucleotides are TGTGCCAGCAGTTTAGAGCAGTTCTTC.

In this sample, this clonotype turned up a few times. The CDR3 nucleotides are TGTGCCAGCAGTTCCCCCGGGACAGGTGTCACAGATACGCAGTATTTT. Translated, it gives CASSSPGTGVTDTQYF. The chain has TRBV28 and TRBJ2-3; 8 bases line up with TRBD1. The CDR3 consists of 16 residues. Trimming cost V 4 bases and J 2 bases; bases outside gene matches: 8. Germline V CDR1 and CDR2: MDHEN, SYDVKM.

This chain connects TRBV28 to TRBJ2-7; the D call may be TRBD1 or TRBD2 (5 bases each). The germline CDR1 and CDR2 sequences are MDHEN and SYDVKM. Trimming left V 3 bases short and J 4 bases short, with 10 bases between. This CDR3 spans 13 amino acids. CDR3 coding DNA: TGTGCCAGCAGTTTGGGACCCAAATACGAGCAGTACTTC. Amino acid sequence: CASSLGPKYEQYF. The variable domain in full, completed from reference TRBV28 and TRBJ2-7, reads DVKVTQSSRYLVKRTGEKVFLECVQDMDHENMFWYRQDPGLGLRLIYFSYDVKMKEKGDIPEGYSVSREKKERFSLILESASTNQTSMYLCASSLGPKYEQYFGPGTRLTVT.

V usage is TRBV5-6 and J usage is TRBJ1-1; a weak D match, TRBD1 (5 bases). V lost 4 bases to trimming and J lost 10 bases, with 17 bases between them. The CDR3 covers 13 residues. CDR1 is SGHDT, CDR2 YYEEEE, per germline. The CDR3 nucleotides read TGTGCCAGCAGCGTTCGACAGTTAAAGGGAGCTTTCTTT. Protein product: CASSVRQLKGAFF.

V and J are TRBV12-3 or TRBV12-4 and TRBJ1-4; TRBD1 matches at 7 bases. The CDR3 has 14 amino acids. The trim removed 6 bases at V and 5 bases at J, leaving 6 bases unmatched. For the CDR3, the DNA is TGTGCCAGCAGCGAGACAGGGCCGAATGAAAAACTGTTTTTT. This encodes CASSETGPNEKLFF.

The rearrangement uses TRBV3-1 and TRBJ2-2, with a possible D match to TRBD1 (7 bases). The CDR3 spans 14 residues. Trimming removed 5 bases from V and 6 bases from J, with 13 bases in between. Germline CDR1 LGHDT, CDR2 YNNKEL (reference sequence). The CDR3, as DNA: TGTGCCAGCAGCGAGACAGGGACTCCCGGGGAGCTGTTTTTT. It is translated as CASSETGTPGELFF.

The CDR3 region has the DNA TGTGCCAGTAGTATTAGGCGGACAGGGGGCAATGAGCAGTTCTTC. It encodes CASSIRRTGGNEQFF. The chain uses TRBV19 and TRBJ2-1; 10 bases align to TRBD1. The CDR3 is 15 residues long. The V and J ends lost 3 bases and 6 bases, in that order; junction bases with no gene match: 5. Germline V gene sequence: CDR1 LNHDA, CDR2 SQIVND (reference sequence).

This rearrangement joins TRBV7-8 to TRBJ1-4; D call uncertain. CDR3 length: 13 residues. Germline V gene data show CDR1 as SGHVS and CDR2 as FQNEAQ. The V end was cut by 7 bases, the J end by 4 bases, with 10 bases between. The CDR3 DNA is TGTGCCAGCAAAGTGGACGTTAATGAAAAACTGTTTTTT. This encodes CASKVDVNEKLFF.

This clonotype was seen repeatedly, ten times or more. The chain has TRBV7-2 and TRBJ2-3; D not certain. The CDR3 is 11 residues long. Germline V gene sequence: CDR1 SGHTA, CDR2 FQGNSA. The germline V and J ends were trimmed by 2 bases and 3 bases, with 0 bases remaining between them. CDR3 sequence reads: CASSLTDTQYF. In DNA, the CDR3 is TGTGCCAGCAGCTTAACAGATACGCAGTATTTT.

The CDR3 sequence: CASSQDYTGELFF. In DNA form, the CDR3 reads TGCGCCAGCAGCCAAGATTACACCGGGGAGCTGTTTTTT. The chain joins TRBV4-3 to TRBJ2-2; D is undetermined. Germline V CDR1 and CDR2: LGHNA, YSLEER. The ends were cut back, 0 bases at V and 3 bases at J, with 2 bases in the middle. This CDR3 spans 13 amino acids.

This clonotype was counted at least ten times. The genes are TRBV7-2 and TRBJ2-5; 9 bases agree with TRBD2. CDR1 and CDR2 from the germline V gene are SGHTA and FQGNSA. After removal of 5 bases from V and 4 bases from J, the junction contained 2 bases not matched to a gene. The CDR3 is 13 amino acids. CDR3 region: CASSQGLAETQYF. The CDR3 coding sequence is TGTGCCAGCAGCCAGGGACTAGCAGAGACCCAGTACTTC.

This clonotype was observed at least ten times. This chain joins TRBV7-2 and TRBJ2-1; the D gene is possibly TRBD1 (6 bases). Germline V lookup: CDR1 SGHTA, CDR2 FQGNSA. The ends were cut back, 5 bases at V and 7 bases at J, with 21 bases in the middle. This CDR3 contains 16 residues. CDR3 bases: TGTGCCAGCAGCCTTAACCGGGACACTGGGAGTAATGAGCAGTTCTTC. Translating it yields CASSLNRDTGSNEQFF.

V usage is TRBV7-8 and J usage is TRBJ2-2, with 8 bases matching TRBD2. The CDR3 sequence is 16 residues long. The ends lost 5 bases at V and 6 bases at J; junction bases unmatched: 11. Germline V gene lookup returns CDR1 SGHVS and CDR2 FQNEAQ. Written as DNA, the CDR3 is TGTGCCAGCAGCCCGCCCAGCGGGAGTCTTTCCGGGGAGCTGTTTTTT. Translating gives CASSPPSGSLSGELFF.

This chain connects TRBV6-5 to TRBJ2-7, with 8 positions matching TRBD2. The V gene end was trimmed by 4 bases and the J gene end by 5 bases; junction bases not matched to a gene: 13. The CDR3 sequence is 16 residues long. Per germline, CDR1 MNHEY and CDR2 SVGAGI. The CDR3, as DNA: TGTGCCAGCAGTTTCCGGGGGACTAGGATGTTCCACGAGCAGTACTTC. This translates into CASSFRGTRMFHEQYF.

The chain has TRBV4-2 and TRBJ2-1; D is possibly TRBD2 (6 bases). CDR1 is LGHNA and CDR2 is YNFKEQ in the germline V gene. This CDR3 is 14 amino acids long. Trimming shortened V by 0 bases and J by 5 bases, and 8 bases separated the two germline ends. The CDR3 sequence is CASSQDPGDNEQFF. The CDR3 DNA is TGTGCCAGCAGCCAAGACCCGGGAGACAATGAGCAGTTCTTC.

This clonotype was counted between two and nine times. The gene calls are TRBV6-5 and TRBJ1-2, with a weak D call TRBD1 (5 bases). The germline gives CDR1 MNHEY, CDR2 SVGAGI. With 0 bases removed from V and 3 bases from J, the gap between germline ends came to 8 bases. The CDR3 is 14 amino acids. The CDR3 region is CASSYSGTYYGYTF. The CDR3 DNA follows: TGTGCCAGCAGTTACTCGGGGACCTACTATGGCTACACCTTC.